The source of this T cell receptor beta chain is a study of T cell responses to AZD1222 COVID-19 vaccine. This CDR3 has 17 residues. Germline values: CDR1 SEHNR, CDR2 FQNEAQ (reference sequence). With 2 bases removed from V and 3 bases from J, the gap between germline ends came to 18 bases. Repertoires were generated with immunoSEQ multiplex PCR, while TCRdb's copy carries only in-frame clones and drops some. The sample has 100,000 to 120,000 clones; around 87% are singletons. This clonotype originated in an adult in good health. Sequences were derived from peripheral blood, sampled on day 0 of AZD1222 vaccination. The rearrangement links TRBV7-9 to TRBJ2-3; TRBD2 might be the D (7 bases). The CDR3 region has the DNA TGTGCCAGCAGCTTAAATACGGGGGGCCCGATGACAGATACGCAGTATTTT. Protein: CASSLNTGGPMTDTQYF. The full variable domain, with the rest looked up from reference TRBV7-9 and TRBJ2-3, is DTGVSQNPRHKITKRGQNVTFRCDPISEHNRLYWYRQTLGQGPEFLTYFQNEAQLEKSRLLSDRFSAERPKGSFSTLEIQRTEQGDSAMYLCASSLNTGGPMTDTQYFGPGTRLTVL.